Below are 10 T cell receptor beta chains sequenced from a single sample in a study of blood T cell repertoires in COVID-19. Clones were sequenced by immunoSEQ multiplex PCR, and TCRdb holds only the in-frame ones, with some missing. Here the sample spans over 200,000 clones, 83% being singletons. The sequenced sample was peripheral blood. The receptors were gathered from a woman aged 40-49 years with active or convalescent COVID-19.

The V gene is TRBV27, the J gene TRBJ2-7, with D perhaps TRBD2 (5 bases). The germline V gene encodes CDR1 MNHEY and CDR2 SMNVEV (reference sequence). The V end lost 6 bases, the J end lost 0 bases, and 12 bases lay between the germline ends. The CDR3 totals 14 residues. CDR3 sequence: CASRTLGGSYEQYF. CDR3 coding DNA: TGTGCCAGCAGGACACTAGGCGGCTCCTACGAGCAGTACTTC.

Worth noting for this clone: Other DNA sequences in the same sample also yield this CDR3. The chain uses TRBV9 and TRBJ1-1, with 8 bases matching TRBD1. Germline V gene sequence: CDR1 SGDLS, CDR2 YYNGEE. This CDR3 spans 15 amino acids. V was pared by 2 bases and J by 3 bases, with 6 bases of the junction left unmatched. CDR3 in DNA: TGTGCCAGCAGCGTTTCCGGGACAGGCCACACTGAAGCTTTCTTT. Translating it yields CASSVSGTGHTEAFF.

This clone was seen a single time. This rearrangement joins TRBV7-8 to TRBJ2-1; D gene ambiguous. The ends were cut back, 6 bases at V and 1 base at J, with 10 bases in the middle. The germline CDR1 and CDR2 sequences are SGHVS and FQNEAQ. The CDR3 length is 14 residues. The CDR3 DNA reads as TGTGCCAGCAGACCCCAAACTTCCTACAATGAGCAGTTCTTC. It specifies CASRPQTSYNEQFF.

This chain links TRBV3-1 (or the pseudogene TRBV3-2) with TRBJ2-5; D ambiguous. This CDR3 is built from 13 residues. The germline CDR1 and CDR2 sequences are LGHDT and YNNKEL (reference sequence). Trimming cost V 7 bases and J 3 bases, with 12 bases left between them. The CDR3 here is CASTLGVEETQYF. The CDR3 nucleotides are TGTGCCAGCACTCTAGGAGTCGAAGAGACCCAGTACTTC.

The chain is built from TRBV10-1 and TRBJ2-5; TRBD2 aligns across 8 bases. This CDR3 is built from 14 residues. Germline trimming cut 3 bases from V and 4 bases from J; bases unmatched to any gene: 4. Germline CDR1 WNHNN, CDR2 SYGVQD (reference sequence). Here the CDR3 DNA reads TGCGCCAGCAGTGACGGGACTAGAGGAGAGACCCAGTACTTC. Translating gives CASSDGTRGETQYF.

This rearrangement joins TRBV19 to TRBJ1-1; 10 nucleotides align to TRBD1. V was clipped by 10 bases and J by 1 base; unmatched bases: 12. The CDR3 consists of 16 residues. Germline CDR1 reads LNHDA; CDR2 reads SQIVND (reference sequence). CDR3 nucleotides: TGTGCCACTCGAATGCCGGGACAGGGGCAGAACACTGAAGCTTTCTTT. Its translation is CATRMPGQGQNTEAFF.

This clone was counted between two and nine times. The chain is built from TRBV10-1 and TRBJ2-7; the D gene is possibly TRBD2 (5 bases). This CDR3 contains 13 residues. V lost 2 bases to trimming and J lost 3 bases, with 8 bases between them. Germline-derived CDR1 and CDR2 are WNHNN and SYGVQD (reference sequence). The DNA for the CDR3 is TGCGCCAGCAGTGAGGAGCGGAGCTACGAGCAGTACTTC. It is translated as CASSEERSYEQYF.

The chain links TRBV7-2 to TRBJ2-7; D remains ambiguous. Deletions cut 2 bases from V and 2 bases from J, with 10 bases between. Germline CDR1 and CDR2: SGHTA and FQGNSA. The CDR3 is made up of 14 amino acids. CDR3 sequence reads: CASSLPIPPYEQYF. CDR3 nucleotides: TGTGCCAGCAGCTTACCTATCCCTCCCTACGAGCAGTACTTC.

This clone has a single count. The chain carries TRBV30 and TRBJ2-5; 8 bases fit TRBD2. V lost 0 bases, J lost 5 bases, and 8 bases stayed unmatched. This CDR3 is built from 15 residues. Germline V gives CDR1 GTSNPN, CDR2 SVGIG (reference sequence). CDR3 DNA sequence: TGTGCCTGGAGTGTCGGGGGGGCCGCGTCGGAGACCCAGTACTTC. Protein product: CAWSVGGAASETQYF.

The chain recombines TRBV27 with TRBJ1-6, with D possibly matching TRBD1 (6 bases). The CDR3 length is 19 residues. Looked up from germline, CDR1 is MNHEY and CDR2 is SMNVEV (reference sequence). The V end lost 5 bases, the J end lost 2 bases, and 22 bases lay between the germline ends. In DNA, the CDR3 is TGTGCCAGCAGTGTTAACAGGGAACTTGGTCTAACCTATAATTCACCCCTCCACTTT. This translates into CASSVNRELGLTYNSPLHF.